Listed below are T cell receptor beta chains from one sample, sequenced in a study of T cells after yellow fever vaccination. TCRdb used MiXCR to reprocess the 5' RACE reads, holding one entry per CDR3 protein. The table lists roughly 310,000 distinct CDR3 sequences, 8.7% of them singletons. Source: PBMCs, taken on the day of the first yellow fever vaccination. Receptors originate from a young man who received the YFV17D yellow fever vaccine. Both conserved end residues are part of each CDR3. D genes are given only for firm matches. Part of the rows lack a size; the others show once, few, many or a class for expanded clones.

cdr3_length j_call v_call d_call clone_size cdr3_nt cdr3_aa
15 TRBJ1-6 TRBV5-4 - few TGTGCCAGCAGCTTGGAAAGGATCGGAGGTTCACCCCTCCACTTT CASSLERIGGSPLHF
20 TRBJ2-3 TRBV11-2 TRBD2 - TGTGCCAGCACCCCCGGGACTAGCGGGGGGTTCGTATCGCGCGCAGATACGCAGTATTTT CASTPGTSGGFVSRADTQYF
13 TRBJ2-3 TRBV20-1 - few TGCAGTGCCAAGGGACTTGGCACAGATACGCAGTATTTT CSAKGLGTDTQYF
15 TRBJ1-2 TRBV20-1 - - TGCAGTGCTAGAGTTTGGGAGTTCGCTAACTATGGCTACACCTTC CSARVWEFANYGYTF
12 TRBJ2-1 TRBV6-2/TRBV6-3 - - TGTGCCAGCAGTCCAGGAGGGTGGGGGCAGTTCTTC CASSPGGWGQFF
16 TRBJ2-1 TRBV4-2 TRBD1 - TGTGCCAGCAGCCAAGACCCGGGACAGGTGTTCCATGAGCAGTTCTTC CASSQDPGQVFHEQFF
16 TRBJ2-3 TRBV5-1 TRBD2 few TGCGCCAGCAGCGCGGGGGACCCGGGGAGCACAGATACGCAGTATTTT CASSAGDPGSTDTQYF
13 TRBJ2-3 TRBV24-1 TRBD2 - TGTGCCACGAAGCGGGGGGGCACAGATACGCAGTATTTT CATKRGGTDTQYF
15 TRBJ1-5 TRBV20-1 - - TGCAGTGCCACTCGGGGAGGGAGTAGCAATCAGCCCCAGCATTTT CSATRGGSSNQPQHF
15 TRBJ1-3 TRBV4-2 - many TGTGCCAGCAGCGACCGAGGGAGCTCTGGAAACACCATATATTTT CASSDRGSSGNTIYF
14 TRBJ1-5 TRBV6-1 TRBD1 many TGTGCCAGCAGTGGACAGGGTTACAATCAGCCCCAGCATTTT CASSGQGYNQPQHF
17 TRBJ2-1 TRBV6-5 - few TGTGCCAGCAGTTACTGGGGGGGGCGCGGGTCCTACAATGAGCAGTTCTTC CASSYWGGRGSYNEQFF
13 TRBJ1-1 TRBV6-2/TRBV6-3 - few TGTGCCAGCAGTTACGCGAGGACCCATGAAGCTTTCTTT CASSYARTHEAFF
14 TRBJ2-7 TRBV5-1 - - TGCGCCAGCAGCTTGGGTTTTTTGGTTTACGAGCAGTACTTC CASSLGFLVYEQYF
16 TRBJ2-6 TRBV4-1 - - TGCGCCAGCAGCCAAGTATCGGAGCCTGGGGCCAACGTCCTGACTTTC CASSQVSEPGANVLTF
13 TRBJ1-5 TRBV24-1 - few TGTGCCACCAGTGATTTAGGCAATCAGCCCCAGCATTTT CATSDLGNQPQHF
18 TRBJ1-5 TRBV28 - - TGTGCCAGCAGTTCCCTCCTCGGACTCAGGAATAGCAATCAGCCCCAGCATTTT CASSSLLGLRNSNQPQHF
16 TRBJ2-2 TRBV6-1 - - TGTGCCAGCAGCCGCGGGACGGTCGCGAACACCGGGGAGCTGTTTTTT CASSRGTVANTGELFF
15 TRBJ1-2 TRBV7-9 TRBD1 few TGTGCCAGCAGCTTGGGGACAGAGACTAACTATGGCTACACCTTC CASSLGTETNYGYTF
17 TRBJ2-2 TRBV7-2 TRBD2 few TGTGCCAGCAGCTTTTTTTCGGGGGGACGAATCACCGGGGAGCTGTTTTTT CASSFFSGGRITGELFF
13 TRBJ1-1 TRBV4-1 - - TGCGCCAGCAGCCAAGCACTAGGATGGGGAGCTTTATTT CASSQALGWGALF
16 TRBJ2-3 TRBV5-1 - - TGCGCCAGCCGACAAAAGAAGGGGCGAAGCACAGATACGCAGTATTTT CASRQKKGRSTDTQYF